This T cell receptor beta chain was retrieved from a study of read filtering for tumor transcriptome and immune sequencing. On the study more broadly: The cohort had about 16 men and approximately 13 women aged about 45 to 80, mean around 63 years.

The CDR3 has 14 amino acids. The germline CDR1 and CDR2 sequences are GTSNPN and SVGIG (reference sequence). V lost 2 bases to trimming and J lost 5 bases, with 13 bases between them. The library was built from roughly 400 ng RNA with molecular barcoded adaptors for alpha/delta and beta/gamma chains. TCRdb recomputed calls from the reads with MiXCR, one row per CDR3 protein. The sample shows around 130,000 distinct CDR3 sequences, about 13% of them seen only once. Study conclusions and caveats: Single-read clonotypes: roughly 80% of IR-seq clonotypes (roughly 3.5% of reads), 60% to 75% of RNA-seq clonotypes (roughly 49% of reads).

This clonotype was seen many times. Its antigen remains unknown. This clonotype was obtained from a donor aged 40 or over with multiple myeloma. This sequence joins TRBV30 and TRBJ2-4; D may be TRBD2 (7 bases). The sequencing sample was made of a population of CD138-negative cells sorted from bone marrow. CDR3 nucleotides: TGTGCCTGGAGTTGGGGGGGGCGAGAAAACATTCAGTACTTC. Translation gives CAWSWGGRENIQYF. The whole variable domain, filled in from reference TRBV30 and TRBJ2-4, reads SQTIHQWPATLVQPVGSPLSLECTVEGTSNPNLYWYRQAAGRGLQLLFYSVGIGQISSEVPQNLSASRPQDRQFILSSKKLLLSDSGFYLCAWSWGGRENIQYFGAGTRLSVL.